A single sample gave rise to the 20 T cell receptor beta chains below, sequenced in a study of human T cells and chemical hapten exposure. Stated time point: patch test 3, about 24 weeks after DPC sensitization. The sample's treatment: therapeutic diphenylcyclopropenone sensitization with weekly scalp DPC. TCRdb analysed the RACE reads with MiXCR anew, one entry per CDR3 protein. The table shows about 64,000 distinct CDR3 sequences, with 11% occurring only once. Source: whole blood, taken in connection with sensitization to the hapten diphenylcyclopropenone (DPC). The receptor source for this set is a young woman with alopecia areata. Some clones in this sample may be carry-over from other donors' samples.

The sample holds a few counts of this clonotype. The V gene is TRBV6-2 or TRBV6-3, the J gene TRBJ2-1, with 8 bases identical to TRBD2. Germline CDR1 reads MNHEY; CDR2 reads SVGEGT. The CDR3 covers 12 residues. J gave up 15 bases and V 4 bases, and 8 bases lay outside the gene matches. The CDR3: CASSSPSGSPFF. The CDR3, as DNA: TGTGCCAGCAGTTCCCCCAGCGGGAGTCCGTTCTTC.

This clonotype was counted a few times. This rearrangement joins TRBV19 to TRBJ2-7; 11 bases are shared with TRBD2. The junction had 8 bases not matched to a gene; V was cut back by 3 bases and J by 7 bases. The V gene's germline CDR1 is LNHDA and CDR2 SQIVND (reference sequence). This CDR3 comprises 15 residues. The DNA for the CDR3 is TGTGCCAGTAGTATCCAGACTAGCGGGGTAGGTGAGCAGTACTTC. Translated: CASSIQTSGVGEQYF.

This clonotype turned up a few times. The chain carries TRBV6-7 and TRBJ1-1, with D possibly being TRBD1 (5 bases). TRBV6-7 is treated as an ORF (open reading frame) with a function not yet certain. V lost 2 bases, J lost 0 bases, and 10 bases lay in between. The CDR3 extends over 15 amino acids. The CDR3 region has the DNA TGTGCCAGCAGTTACCTTAGACAGATGAACACTGAAGCTTTCTTT. Its protein is CASSYLRQMNTEAFF.

This clonotype has at least ten counts. The chain employs TRBV18 and TRBJ1-1; TRBD1 might be the D (5 bases). Germline values: CDR1 KGHSH, CDR2 LQKENI. V was cut by 5 bases and J by 3 bases, with 10 bases left in between. The CDR3 loop spans 13 amino acids. CDR3 sequence (DNA): TGTGCCAGCTCAGCGGGGGGAGACACTGAAGCTTTCTTT. Its protein product is CASSAGGDTEAFF.

This clonotype was observed a handful of times. V usage is TRBV29-1 and J usage is TRBJ1-1; no clear D gene. Germline CDR1 reads SQVTM; CDR2 reads ANQGSEA. This CDR3 has 11 amino acids. Trimming took off 7 bases at V and 3 bases at J, with 9 bases between the two ends. CDR3 DNA sequence: TGCAGCGCGCCAGGTCACACTGAAGCTTTCTTT. As protein: CSAPGHTEAFF.

V is TRBV28 and J is TRBJ1-2; tentative D call: TRBD1 (6 bases). The V and J ends lost 5 bases and 8 bases respectively, with 18 bases between them. This CDR3 has 14 residues. Germline lookup yields CDR1 MDHEN and CDR2 SYDVKM. The CDR3 is CASSVGQIYGGYTF. CDR3 in DNA: TGTGCCAGCAGTGTAGGACAGATCTATGGAGGCTACACCTTC.

The V gene is TRBV4-1, the J gene TRBJ2-3; 10 bases align to TRBD2. V trimming: 0 bases; J trimming: 5 bases; junction bases outside the gene matches: 8. The germline V gene has CDR1 MGHRA and CDR2 YSYEKL. The CDR3 is made up of 17 amino acids. CDR3 nucleotides: TGCGCCAGCAGCCAAGATCCAGCGGGAGGGAGGAGAGATACGCAGTATTTT. Its protein product is CASSQDPAGGRRDTQYF.

This clonotype was counted only a few times. The chain couples TRBV6-5 to TRBJ2-3; TRBD2 agrees at 10 bases. Trimming took 2 bases from V and 6 from J; bases not matched to a gene: 5. Germline assignment: CDR1 MNHEY and CDR2 SVGAGI. The CDR3 contains 15 residues. DNA of the CDR3: TGTGCCAGCAGTTACACAGCGGGAGGGGGCGATACGCAGTATTTT. Translated: CASSYTAGGGDTQYF.

This clonotype was counted a single time. The chain combines TRBV6-5 with TRBJ2-1; either TRBD1 or TRBD2 may supply D (6 bases each). Trimming removed 1 base from V and 8 bases from J, with 18 bases in between. Germline loops: CDR1 MNHEY, CDR2 SVGAGI. The CDR3 covers 16 residues. CDR3 loop: CASSYFRGAFSYEQFF. CDR3 sequence (DNA): TGTGCCAGCAGTTACTTTAGGGGGGCGTTTTCCTATGAGCAGTTCTTC.

The chain carries TRBV18 and TRBJ2-5; unclear D gene. The germline V and J ends were trimmed by 1 base and 2 bases, with 5 bases remaining between them. CDR3 size: 13 residues. CDR1 KGHSH and CDR2 LQKENI come from the germline V gene. Here the CDR3 DNA reads TGTGCCAGCTCACCACTAGATCAAGAGACCCAGTACTTC. This translates into CASSPLDQETQYF.

This clonotype occurred a few times. This sequence joins TRBV28 and TRBJ2-2, with 10 bases identical to TRBD1. V gave up 10 bases and J gave up 4 bases; unmatched junction bases: 12. Germline V gene sequence: CDR1 MDHEN, CDR2 SYDVKM. The CDR3 spans 16 residues. The CDR3 region has the DNA TGTGCCATCAGGACAGGGGGGTCCTCCGGCACCGGGGAGCTGTTTTTT. Its translation is CAIRTGGSSGTGELFF.

V usage is TRBV20-1 and J usage is TRBJ1-4; D uncertain. Germline CDR1 is DFQATT and CDR2 is SNEGSKA (reference sequence). Trimming stripped 1 base from V and 7 bases from J, with 13 bases between. The CDR3 is 14 amino acids. CDR3 amino acids: CSARVALGVEKLFF. The CDR3 nucleotides read TGCAGTGCTAGAGTCGCCCTGGGAGTTGAAAAACTGTTTTTT.

This clonotype has more than one count but fewer than ten. The rearrangement links TRBV18 to TRBJ1-1; D uncertain. The germline V and J ends were trimmed by 1 base and 8 bases, with 8 bases remaining between them. The germline V gene has CDR1 KGHSH and CDR2 LQKENI. The CDR3 has 12 residues. The CDR3 region is CASSPRNGEAFF. The CDR3 nucleotides read TGTGCCAGCTCACCACGAAATGGGGAAGCTTTCTTT. The entire variable domain, with the rest obtained from reference TRBV18 and TRBJ1-1, is as follows: NAGVMQNPRHLVRRRGQEARLRCSPMKGHSHVYWYRQLPEEGLKFMVYLQKENIIDESGMPKERFSAEFPKEGPSILRIQQVVRGDSAAYFCASSPRNGEAFFGQGTRLTVV.

This clonotype was seen many times. The V and J genes are TRBV7-2 and TRBJ1-2; tentative D call: TRBD1 (5 bases). Trimming cost V 5 bases and J 4 bases, with 14 bases left between them. The CDR3 extends over 14 amino acids. Germline CDR1 is SGHTA and CDR2 is FQGNSA. The CDR3 protein is CASSPREPLYGYTF. The CDR3 region has the DNA TGTGCCAGCAGCCCCAGGGAGCCTCTCTATGGCTACACCTTC.

This clonotype has more than one count but fewer than ten. The chain has TRBV18 and TRBJ1-2, with D uncertain. Trimming stripped 5 bases from V and 2 bases from J, with 9 bases between. CDR3 length: 13 amino acids. Germline V lookup: CDR1 KGHSH, CDR2 LQKENI. CDR3 region: CASSTGENYGYTF. The CDR3 bases are TGTGCCAGCTCAACGGGCGAGAACTATGGCTACACCTTC.

The rearrangement uses TRBV18 and TRBJ1-4, with TRBD1 matching 10 bases. V was clipped by 3 bases and J by 7 bases; unmatched bases: 2. Per germline, CDR1 KGHSH and CDR2 LQKENI. The CDR3 sequence is 14 residues long. The DNA for the CDR3 is TGTGCCAGCTCACCGACAGGGGGCGGTGAAAAACTGTTTTTT. The encoded protein is CASSPTGGGEKLFF.

In nucleotides, the CDR3 is TGCGCCAGCAGCCAAGATGGTACGACAACCCCGGAGACCCAGTACTTC. It specifies CASSQDGTTTPETQYF. This rearrangement joins TRBV4-3 to TRBJ2-5; D gene uncertain. CDR3 length equals 16 residues. V was cut by 0 bases and J by 5 bases, with 16 bases left in between. Germline CDR1 LGHNA, CDR2 YSLEER.

This clonotype showed up just a few times. V usage is TRBV12-3 or TRBV12-4 and J usage is TRBJ2-3, with no clear D. Trimming took off 1 base at V and 6 bases at J, with 11 bases between the two ends. CDR3 size: 14 residues. The CDR3 protein is CASSLDISRDTQYF. In DNA form, the CDR3 reads TGTGCCAGCAGTTTAGATATCAGTCGGGATACGCAGTATTTT.

The table lists this clonotype with many counts. V is TRBV7-9 and J is TRBJ2-1; D ambiguous. The CDR3 is made up of 14 amino acids. Trimming shortened V by 0 bases and J by 2 bases, and 5 bases separated the two germline ends. Germline V gene sequence: CDR1 SEHNR, CDR2 FQNEAQ (reference sequence). Here the CDR3 reads CASSLAGTYNEQFF. CDR3 DNA sequence: TGTGCCAGCAGCTTAGCAGGAACCTACAATGAGCAGTTCTTC.

V usage is TRBV20-1 and J usage is TRBJ2-7; the D is unclear. Trimming left V 3 bases short and J 3 bases short, with 12 bases between. The CDR3 is 13 residues long. CDR1 DFQATT and CDR2 SNEGSKA come from the germline V gene (reference sequence). The CDR3 region is CSASRADDYEQYF. Written as DNA, the CDR3 is TGCAGTGCTAGCCGGGCCGATGACTACGAGCAGTACTTC.